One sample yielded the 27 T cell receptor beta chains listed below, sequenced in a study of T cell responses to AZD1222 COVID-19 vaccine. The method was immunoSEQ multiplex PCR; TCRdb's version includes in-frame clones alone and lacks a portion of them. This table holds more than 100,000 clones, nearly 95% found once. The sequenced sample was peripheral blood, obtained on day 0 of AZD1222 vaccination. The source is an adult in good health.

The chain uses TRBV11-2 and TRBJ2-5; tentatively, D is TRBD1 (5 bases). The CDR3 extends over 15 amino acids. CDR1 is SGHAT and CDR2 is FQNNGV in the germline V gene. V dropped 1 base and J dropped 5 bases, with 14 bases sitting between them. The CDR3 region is CASSLGGEFGETQYF. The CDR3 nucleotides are TGTGCCAGCAGCTTAGGGGGCGAGTTCGGGGAGACCCAGTACTTC.

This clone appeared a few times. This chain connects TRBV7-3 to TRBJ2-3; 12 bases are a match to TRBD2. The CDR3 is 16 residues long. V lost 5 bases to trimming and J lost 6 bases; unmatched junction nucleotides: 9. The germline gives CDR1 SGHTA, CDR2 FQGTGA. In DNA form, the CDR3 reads TGTGCCAGCAGCCGACTAGCGGGAGCCAGCCAGGATACGCAGTATTTT. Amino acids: CASSRLAGASQDTQYF. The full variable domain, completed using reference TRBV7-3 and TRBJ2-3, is GAGVSQTPSNKVTEKGKYVELRCDPISGHTALYWYRQSLGQGPEFLIYFQGTGAADDSGLPNDRFFAVRPEGSVSTLKIQRTERGDSAVYLCASSRLAGASQDTQYFGPGTRLTVL.

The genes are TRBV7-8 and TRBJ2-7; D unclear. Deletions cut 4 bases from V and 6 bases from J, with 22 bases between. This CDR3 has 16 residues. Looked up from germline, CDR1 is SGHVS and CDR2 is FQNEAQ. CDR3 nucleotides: TGTGCCAGCAGCTCCCGTACGAGACTCCTTGAGGTCGAGCAGTACTTC. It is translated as CASSSRTRLLEVEQYF.

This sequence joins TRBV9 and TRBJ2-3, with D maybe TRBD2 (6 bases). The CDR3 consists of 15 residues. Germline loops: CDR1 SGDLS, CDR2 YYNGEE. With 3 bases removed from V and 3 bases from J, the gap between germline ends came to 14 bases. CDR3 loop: CASSGADGGTDTQYF. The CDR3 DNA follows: TGTGCCAGCAGCGGCGCCGACGGGGGTACAGATACGCAGTATTTT.

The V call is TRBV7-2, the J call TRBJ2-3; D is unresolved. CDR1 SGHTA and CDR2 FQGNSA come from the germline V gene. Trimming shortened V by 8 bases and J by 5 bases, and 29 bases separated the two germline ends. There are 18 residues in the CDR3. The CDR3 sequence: CASPILLHGSPTRDTQYF. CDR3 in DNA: TGTGCCAGCCCTATCTTGCTCCATGGCTCGCCGACAAGAGATACGCAGTATTTT.

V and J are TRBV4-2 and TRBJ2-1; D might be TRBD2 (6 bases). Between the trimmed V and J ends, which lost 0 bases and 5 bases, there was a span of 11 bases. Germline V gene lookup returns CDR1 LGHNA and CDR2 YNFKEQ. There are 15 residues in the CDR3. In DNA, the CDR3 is TGTGCCAGCAGCCAAGAAGCATGGGGGGACAATGAGCAGTTCTTC. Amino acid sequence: CASSQEAWGDNEQFF.

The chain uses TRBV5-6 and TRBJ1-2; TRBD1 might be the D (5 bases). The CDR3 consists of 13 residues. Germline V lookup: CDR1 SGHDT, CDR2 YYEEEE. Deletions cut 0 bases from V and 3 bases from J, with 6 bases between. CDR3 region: CASSLGQYYGYTF. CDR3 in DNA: TGTGCCAGCAGCTTGGGACAGTACTATGGCTACACCTTC. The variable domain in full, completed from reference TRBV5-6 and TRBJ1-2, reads DAGVTQSPTHLIKTRGQQVTLRCSPKSGHDTVSWYQQALGQGPQFIFQYYEEEERQRGNFPDRFSGHQFPNYSSELNVNALLLGDSALYLCASSLGQYYGYTFGSGTRLTVV.

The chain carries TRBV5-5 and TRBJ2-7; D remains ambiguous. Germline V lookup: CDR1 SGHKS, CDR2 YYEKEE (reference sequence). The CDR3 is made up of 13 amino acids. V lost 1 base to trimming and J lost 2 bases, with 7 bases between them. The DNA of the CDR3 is TGTGCCAGCAGCTTGCCTAGTCCCTACGAGCAGTACTTC. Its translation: CASSLPSPYEQYF. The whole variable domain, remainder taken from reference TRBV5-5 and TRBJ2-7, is DAGVTQSPTHLIKTRGQQVTLRCSPISGHKSVSWYQQVLGQGPQFIFQYYEKEERGRGNFPDRFSARQFPNYSSELNVNALLLGDSALYLCASSLPSPYEQYFGPGTRLTVT.

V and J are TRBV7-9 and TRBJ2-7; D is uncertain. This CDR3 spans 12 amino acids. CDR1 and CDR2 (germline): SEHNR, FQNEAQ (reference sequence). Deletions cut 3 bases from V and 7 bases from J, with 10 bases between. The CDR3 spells CASSFDVWEQYF. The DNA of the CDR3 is TGTGCCAGCAGCTTTGACGTCTGGGAGCAGTACTTC.

Here the CDR3 reads CASGIRTSGRDEYF. For the CDR3, the DNA is TGTGCCAGCGGAATACGGACTAGCGGGAGGGACGAGTACTTC. The chain is built from TRBV5-4 and TRBJ2-5, with TRBD2 identical over 15 bases. Per germline, CDR1 SGHNT and CDR2 YYREEE (reference sequence). This CDR3 comprises 14 residues. V lost 7 bases and J lost 12; bases outside the gene matches: 10.

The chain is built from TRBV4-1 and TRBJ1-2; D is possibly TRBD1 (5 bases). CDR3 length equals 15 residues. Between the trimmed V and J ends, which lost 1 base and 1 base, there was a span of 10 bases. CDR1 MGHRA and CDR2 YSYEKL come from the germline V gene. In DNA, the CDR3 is TGCGCCAGCAGCCAAGCGACGGGGGGTAACTATGGCTACACCTTC. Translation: CASSQATGGNYGYTF.

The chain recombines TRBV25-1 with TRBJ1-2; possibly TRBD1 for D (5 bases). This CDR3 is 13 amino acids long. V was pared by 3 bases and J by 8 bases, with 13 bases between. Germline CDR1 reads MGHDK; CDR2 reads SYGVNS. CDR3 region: CASSEGTLAGYTF. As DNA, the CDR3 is TGTGCCAGCAGTGAGGGGACCCTCGCCGGCTACACCTTC.

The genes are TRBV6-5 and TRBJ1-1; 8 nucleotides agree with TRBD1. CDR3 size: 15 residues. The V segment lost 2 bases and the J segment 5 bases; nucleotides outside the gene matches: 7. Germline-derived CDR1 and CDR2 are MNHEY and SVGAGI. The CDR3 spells CASSYATGVRTEAFF. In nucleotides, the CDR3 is TGTGCCAGCAGTTACGCGACAGGGGTGCGGACTGAAGCTTTCTTT.

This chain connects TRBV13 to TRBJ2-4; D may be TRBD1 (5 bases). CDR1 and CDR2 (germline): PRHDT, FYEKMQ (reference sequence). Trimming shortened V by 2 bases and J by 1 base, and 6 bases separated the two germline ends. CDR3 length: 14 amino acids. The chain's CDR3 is CASSLKGAKNIQYF. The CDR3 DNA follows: TGTGCCAGCAGCTTAAAGGGGGCCAAAAACATTCAGTACTTC.

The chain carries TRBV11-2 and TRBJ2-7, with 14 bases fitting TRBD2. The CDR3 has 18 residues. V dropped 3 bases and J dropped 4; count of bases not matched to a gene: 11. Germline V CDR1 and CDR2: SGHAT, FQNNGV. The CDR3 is CASSFGTSGGRRPYEQYF. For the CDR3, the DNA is TGTGCCAGCAGCTTTGGGACTAGCGGGGGCCGCCGGCCTTACGAGCAGTACTTC. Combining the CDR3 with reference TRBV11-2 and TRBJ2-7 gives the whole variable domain EAGVAQSPRYKIIEKRQSVAFWCNPISGHATLYWYQQILGQGPKLLIQFQNNGVVDDSQLPKDRFSAERLKGVDSTLKIQPAKLEDSAVYLCASSFGTSGGRRPYEQYFGPGTRLTVT.

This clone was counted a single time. The CDR3 nucleotides are TGTGCCAGCAGCTTCAGGGGGCATAGCAATCAGCCCCAGCATTTT. Its translation: CASSFRGHSNQPQHF. The J gene is TRBJ1-5, the V gene TRBV7-2; 8 bases are a match to TRBD1. The germline CDR1 and CDR2 sequences are SGHTA and FQGNSA. The CDR3 is 15 amino acids. The V segment lost 3 bases and the J segment 0 bases; nucleotides outside the gene matches: 1.

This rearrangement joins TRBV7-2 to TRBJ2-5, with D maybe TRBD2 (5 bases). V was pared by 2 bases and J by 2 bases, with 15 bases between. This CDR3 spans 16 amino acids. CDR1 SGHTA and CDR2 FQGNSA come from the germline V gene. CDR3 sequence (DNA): TGTGCCAGCAGCTTACTCCCGAGCCGGGGTCAAGAGACCCAGTACTTC. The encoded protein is CASSLLPSRGQETQYF.

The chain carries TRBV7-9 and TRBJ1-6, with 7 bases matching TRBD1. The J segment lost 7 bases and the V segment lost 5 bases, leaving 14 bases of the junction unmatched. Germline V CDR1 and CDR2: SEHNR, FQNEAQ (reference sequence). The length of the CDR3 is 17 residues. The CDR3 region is CASSGRQGIFQNSPLHF. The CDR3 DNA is TGTGCCAGCAGCGGCCGACAGGGTATCTTCCAAAATTCACCCCTCCACTTT.

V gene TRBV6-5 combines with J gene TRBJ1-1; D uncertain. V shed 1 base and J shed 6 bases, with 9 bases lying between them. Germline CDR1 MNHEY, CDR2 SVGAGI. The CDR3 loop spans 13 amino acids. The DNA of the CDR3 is TGTGCCAGCAGTTACTTCCTCGGCGCTGAAGCTTTCTTT. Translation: CASSYFLGAEAFF.

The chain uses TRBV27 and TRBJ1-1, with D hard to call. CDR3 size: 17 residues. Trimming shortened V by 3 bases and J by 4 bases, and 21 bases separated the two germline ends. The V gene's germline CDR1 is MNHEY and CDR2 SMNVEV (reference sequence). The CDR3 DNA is TGTGCCAGCAGTTTCCACGGTAGTGGGGTGGGGAGCACTGAAGCTTTCTTT. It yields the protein CASSFHGSGVGSTEAFF.

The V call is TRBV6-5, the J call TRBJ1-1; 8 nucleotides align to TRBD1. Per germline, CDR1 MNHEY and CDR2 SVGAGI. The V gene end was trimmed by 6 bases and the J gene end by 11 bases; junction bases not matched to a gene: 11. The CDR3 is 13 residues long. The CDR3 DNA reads TGTGCCAGCAGGCCGACAGGGGTTCGAGAGGCTTTCTTT. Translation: CASRPTGVREAFF.

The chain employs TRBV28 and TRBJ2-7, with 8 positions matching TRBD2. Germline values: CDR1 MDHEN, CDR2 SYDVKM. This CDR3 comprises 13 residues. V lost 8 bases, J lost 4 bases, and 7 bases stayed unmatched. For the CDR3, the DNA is TGTGCCAGCTCTGCTAGCGGGCTTTACGAGCAGTACTTC. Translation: CASSASGLYEQYF.

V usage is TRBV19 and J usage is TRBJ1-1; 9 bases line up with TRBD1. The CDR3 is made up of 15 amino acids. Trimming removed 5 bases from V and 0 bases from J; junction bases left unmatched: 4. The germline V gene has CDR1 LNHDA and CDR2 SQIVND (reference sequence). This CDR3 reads CASSPGTGLNTEAFF. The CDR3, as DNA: TGTGCCAGTAGTCCCGGGACAGGGTTGAACACTGAAGCTTTCTTT. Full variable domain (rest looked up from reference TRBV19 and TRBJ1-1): DGGITQSPKYLFRKEGQNVTLSCEQNLNHDAMYWYRQDPGQGLRLIYYSQIVNDFQKGDIAEGYSVSREKKESFPLTVTSAQKNPTAFYLCASSPGTGLNTEAFFGQGTRLTVV.

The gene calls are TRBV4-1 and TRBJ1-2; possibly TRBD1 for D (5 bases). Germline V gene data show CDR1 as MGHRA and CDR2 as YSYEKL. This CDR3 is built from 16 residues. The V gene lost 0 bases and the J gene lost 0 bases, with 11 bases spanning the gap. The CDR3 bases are TGCGCCAGCAGCCAAGAATTTGCAGGGACTAACTATGGCTACACCTTC. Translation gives CASSQEFAGTNYGYTF.

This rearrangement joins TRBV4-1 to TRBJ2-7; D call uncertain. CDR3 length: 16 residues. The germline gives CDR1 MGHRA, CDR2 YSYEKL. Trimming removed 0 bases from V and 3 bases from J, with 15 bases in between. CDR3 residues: CASSQDGSEPSYEQYF. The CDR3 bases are TGCGCCAGCAGCCAAGATGGCAGTGAACCGAGCTACGAGCAGTACTTC.

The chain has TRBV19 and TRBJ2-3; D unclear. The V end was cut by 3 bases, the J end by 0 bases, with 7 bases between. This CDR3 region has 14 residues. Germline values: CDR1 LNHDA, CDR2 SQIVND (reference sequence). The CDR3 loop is CASSISTSTDTQYF. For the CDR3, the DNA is TGTGCCAGTAGTATTAGCACCAGCACAGATACGCAGTATTTT.

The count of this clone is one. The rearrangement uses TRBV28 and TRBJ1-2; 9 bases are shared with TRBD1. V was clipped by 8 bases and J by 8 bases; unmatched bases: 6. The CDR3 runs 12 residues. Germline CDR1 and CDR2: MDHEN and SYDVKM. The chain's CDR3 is CASGGQGSGYTF. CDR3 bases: TGTGCCAGCGGGGGACAGGGTTCCGGCTACACCTTC.